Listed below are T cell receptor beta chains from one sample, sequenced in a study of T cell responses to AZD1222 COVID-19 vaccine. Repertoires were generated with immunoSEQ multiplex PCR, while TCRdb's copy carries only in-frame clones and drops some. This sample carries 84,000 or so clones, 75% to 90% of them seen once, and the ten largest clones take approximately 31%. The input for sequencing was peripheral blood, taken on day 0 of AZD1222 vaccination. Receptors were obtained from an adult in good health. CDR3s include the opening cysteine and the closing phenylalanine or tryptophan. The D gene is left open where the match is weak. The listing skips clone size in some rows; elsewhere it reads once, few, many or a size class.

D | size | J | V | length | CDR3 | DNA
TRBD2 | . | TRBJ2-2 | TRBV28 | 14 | CATVAGGPTGELFF | TGTGCCACCGTAGCGGGAGGGCCAACCGGGGAGCTGTTTTTT
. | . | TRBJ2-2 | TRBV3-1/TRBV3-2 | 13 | CASSLVFTGELFF | TGTGCCAGCAGCCTAGTTTTTACCGGGGAGCTGTTTTTT
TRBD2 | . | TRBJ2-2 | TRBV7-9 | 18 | CASSPTSGRAKNTGELFF | TGTGCCAGCAGCCCAACTAGCGGGAGAGCTAAAAACACCGGGGAGCTGTTTTTT
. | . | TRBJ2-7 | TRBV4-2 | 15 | CASSQDWENSYEQYF | TGTGCCAGCAGCCAAGACTGGGAGAACTCCTACGAGCAGTACTTC
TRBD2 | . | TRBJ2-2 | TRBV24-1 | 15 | CATRAGGPNTGELFF | TGTGCCACCCGGGCGGGAGGTCCGAACACCGGGGAGCTGTTTTTT
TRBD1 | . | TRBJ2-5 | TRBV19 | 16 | CASMGRTGNAQETQYF | TGTGCCAGTATGGGGCGGACAGGGAATGCCCAAGAGACCCAGTACTTC
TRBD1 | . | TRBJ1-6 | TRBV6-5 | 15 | CASSRQGSNNSPLHF | TGTGCCAGCAGCCGACAGGGGTCGAATAATTCACCCCTCCACTTT
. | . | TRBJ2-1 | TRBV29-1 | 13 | CSVGEGPRNEQFF | TGCAGCGTTGGGGAAGGTCCCCGGAATGAGCAGTTCTTC
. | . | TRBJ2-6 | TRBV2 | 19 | CASSESKLIIFSGANVLTF | TGTGCCAGCAGTGAAAGTAAACTGATTATTTTCTCTGGGGCCAACGTCCTGACTTTC
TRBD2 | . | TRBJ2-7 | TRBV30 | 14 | CAWSTLAGSYEQYF | TGTGCCTGGAGTACCCTAGCGGGATCCTACGAGCAGTACTTC
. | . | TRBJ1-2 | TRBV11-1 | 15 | CASSLDRGTNYGYTF | TGTGCCAGCAGCTTAGATCGGGGGACAAACTATGGCTACACCTTC
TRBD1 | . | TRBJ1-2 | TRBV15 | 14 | CATGRQGTNGGYTF | TGTGCCACCGGAAGACAGGGCACGAACGGCGGCTACACCTTC
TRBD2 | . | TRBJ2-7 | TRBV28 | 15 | CASSFGGELRYEQYF | TGTGCCAGCAGTTTCGGGGGGGAGTTGCGGTACGAGCAGTACTTC
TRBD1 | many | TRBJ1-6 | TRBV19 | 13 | CASRQGANSPLHF | TGTGCCAGCAGACAGGGGGCAAATTCACCCCTCCACTTT
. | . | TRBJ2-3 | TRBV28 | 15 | CASSLLAVGADTQYF | TGTGCCAGCAGTTTACTTGCGGTAGGGGCAGATACGCAGTATTTT
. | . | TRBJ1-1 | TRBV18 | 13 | CASSSDRNTEAFF | TGTGCCAGCTCATCCGACAGGAACACTGAAGCTTTCTTT
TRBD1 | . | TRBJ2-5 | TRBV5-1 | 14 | CASSWGQVQETQYF | TGCGCCAGCAGCTGGGGACAGGTTCAAGAGACCCAGTACTTC
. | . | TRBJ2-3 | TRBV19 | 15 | CASSISGVTTDTQYF | TGTGCCAGTAGTATCTCGGGCGTTACCACAGATACGCAGTATTTT
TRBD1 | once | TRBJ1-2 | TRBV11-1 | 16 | CASSIRRDRINYGYTF | TGTGCCAGCAGCATACGCCGGGACAGGATTAACTATGGCTACACCTTC
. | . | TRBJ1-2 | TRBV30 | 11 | CAWRGNWGYTF | TGTGCCTGGAGGGGGAACTGGGGCTACACCTTC
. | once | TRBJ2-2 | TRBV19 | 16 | CASSIEGRTNTGELFF | TGTGCCAGTAGTATAGAAGGAAGGACAAACACCGGGGAGCTGTTTTTT
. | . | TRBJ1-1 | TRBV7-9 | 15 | CASSPRGGPNTEAFF | TGTGCCAGCAGCCCTCGGGGGGGACCGAACACTGAAGCTTTCTTT
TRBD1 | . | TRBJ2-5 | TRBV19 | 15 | CASSTSRGRGQTQYF | TGTGCCAGTAGTACGAGCAGGGGGCGCGGACAGACCCAGTACTTC
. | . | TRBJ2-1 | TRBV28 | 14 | CASREGVNYNEQFF | TGTGCCAGCAGGGAGGGAGTAAACTACAATGAGCAGTTCTTC
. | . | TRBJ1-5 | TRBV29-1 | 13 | CSVEESFNQPQHF | TGCAGCGTTGAAGAGAGCTTCAATCAGCCCCAGCATTTT
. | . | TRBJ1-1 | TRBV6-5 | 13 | CASSPPGSQKAFF | TGTGCCAGCAGTCCCCCCGGGTCACAGAAAGCTTTCTTT
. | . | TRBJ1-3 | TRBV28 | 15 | CASVAFTGSGNTIYF | TGTGCCAGCGTGGCGTTCACAGGGTCAGGAAACACCATATATTTT
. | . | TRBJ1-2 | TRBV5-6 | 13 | CASSLGGSYGYTF | TGTGCCAGCAGCTTGGGGGGCAGCTATGGCTACACCTTC
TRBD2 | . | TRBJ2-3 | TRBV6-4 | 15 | CASARTSGSYDTQYF | TGTGCCAGCGCCCGGACTAGCGGGAGTTATGATACGCAGTATTTT
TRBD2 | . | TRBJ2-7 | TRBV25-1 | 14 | CASSESSGTREQYF | TGTGCCAGCAGTGAATCTAGCGGGACTAGGGAGCAGTACTTC
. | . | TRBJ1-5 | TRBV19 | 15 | CASSIFPDSNQPQHF | TGTGCCAGTAGTATTTTCCCGGATAGCAATCAGCCCCAGCATTTT
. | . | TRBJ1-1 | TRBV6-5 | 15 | CASSPTSSRDPEAFF | TGTGCCAGCAGCCCCACCTCCTCTAGGGACCCCGAAGCTTTCTTT
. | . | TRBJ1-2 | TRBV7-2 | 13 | CASSFSDRPGYTF | TGTGCCAGCAGCTTCTCGGATCGCCCTGGCTACACCTTC
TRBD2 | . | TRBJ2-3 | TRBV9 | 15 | CASSKTSGRVDTQYF | TGTGCCAGCAGCAAAACTAGCGGGAGAGTGGATACGCAGTATTTT
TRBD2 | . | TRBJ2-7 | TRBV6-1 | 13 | CASSERDYYEQYF | TGTGCCAGCAGTGAAAGGGACTACTACGAGCAGTACTTC
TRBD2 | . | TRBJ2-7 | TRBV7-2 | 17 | CASSLGSRGSVSYEQYF | TGTGCCAGCAGCTTAGGGAGCCGCGGGAGCGTCTCCTACGAGCAGTACTTC
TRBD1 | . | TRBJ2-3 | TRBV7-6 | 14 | CASSMGQGADTQYF | TGTGCCAGCAGCATGGGACAGGGGGCAGATACGCAGTATTTT
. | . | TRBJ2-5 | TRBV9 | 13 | CASSVGAQQAQYF | TGTGCCAGCAGCGTAGGGGCTCAACAGGCCCAGTACTTC
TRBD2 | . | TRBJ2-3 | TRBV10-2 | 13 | CASRSGSTDTQYF | TGCGCCAGCAGGAGCGGGAGTACAGATACGCAGTATTTT
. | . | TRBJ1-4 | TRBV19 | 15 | CASSFGQPNNEKLFF | TGTGCCAGTAGTTTTGGACAGCCCAATAATGAAAAACTGTTTTTT
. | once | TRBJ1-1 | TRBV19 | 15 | CASSTRTVVNTEAFF | TGTGCCAGTAGTACTCGAACAGTTGTGAACACTGAAGCTTTCTTT
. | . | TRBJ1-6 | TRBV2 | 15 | CASRGQGNDNSPLHF | TGTGCCAGCAGGGGTCAGGGAAACGATAATTCACCCCTCCACTTT